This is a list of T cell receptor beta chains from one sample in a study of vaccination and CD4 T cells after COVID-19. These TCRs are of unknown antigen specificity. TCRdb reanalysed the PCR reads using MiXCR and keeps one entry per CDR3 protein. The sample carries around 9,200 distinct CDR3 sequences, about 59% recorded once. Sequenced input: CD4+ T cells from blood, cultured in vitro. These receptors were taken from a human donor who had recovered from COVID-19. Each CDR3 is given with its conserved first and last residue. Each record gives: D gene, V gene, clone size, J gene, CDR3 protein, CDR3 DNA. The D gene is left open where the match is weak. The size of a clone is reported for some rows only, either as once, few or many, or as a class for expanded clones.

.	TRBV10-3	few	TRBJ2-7	CAISSLEGYEQYF	TGTGCCATCAGTTCCTTGGAGGGTTACGAGCAGTACTTC
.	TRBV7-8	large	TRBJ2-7	CASSRSTAYEQYF	TGTGCCAGCAGCCGAAGCACAGCCTACGAGCAGTACTTC
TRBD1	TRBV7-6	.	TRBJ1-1	CASSGTTTGSEAFF	TGTGCCAGCAGCGGGACCACGACAGGGTCAGAAGCTTTCTTT
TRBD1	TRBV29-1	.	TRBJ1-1	CSVRTGRTEAFF	TGCAGCGTCCGGACAGGGCGAACTGAAGCTTTCTTT
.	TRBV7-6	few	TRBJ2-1	CASSLGASGGGEQFF	TGTGCCAGCAGCTTAGGGGCTAGCGGAGGGGGTGAGCAGTTCTTC
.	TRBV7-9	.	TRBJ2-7	CAVRAGPSYEQYF	TGTGCCGTCAGGGCAGGACCTTCCTACGAGCAGTACTTC
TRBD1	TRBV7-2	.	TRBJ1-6	CASSPRHGTGNYNSPLHF	TGTGCCAGCAGCCCCCGACACGGGACAGGGAACTATAATTCACCCCTCCACTTT
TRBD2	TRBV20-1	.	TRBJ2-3	CSASWASGRADTQYF	TGCAGTGCTAGTTGGGCTAGCGGGAGGGCAGATACGCAGTATTTT
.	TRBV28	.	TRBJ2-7	CASSVQGYEQYF	TGTGCCAGCAGTGTCCAGGGTTACGAGCAGTACTTC
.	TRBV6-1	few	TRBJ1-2	CASGGNYGYTF	TGTGCCAGCGGGGGGAACTATGGCTACACCTTC
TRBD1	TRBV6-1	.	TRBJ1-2	CASRLQGNYGYTF	TGTGCCAGCAGGCTACAGGGGAACTATGGCTACACCTTC